This T cell receptor (beta chain) is drawn from a study of blood T cell repertoires in COVID-19. Study context: Collection of acute and convalescent COVID-19 samples took place in the United States, Italy and Spain. Sources were T cells, B-cell-depleted T cells, or PBMCs; the material itself was cDNA or gDNA.

This clone was observed a few times. Per the study methods: The authors estimated nucleated cell counts from reference gene primer amplification. Method: immunoSEQ multiplex PCR; TCRdb's copy keeps in-frame clones and lacks some. For V, J and clone size, that table is used; D and trimming come from the DNA. Here the sample spans over 30,000 clones, around 80% being singletons. V lost 6 bases and J 5 bases, leaving 13 bases between the germline ends. The CDR3 is 13 residues long. Germline loops: CDR1 MDHEN, CDR2 SYDVKM. The TCR originated in a man at least 80 years old with active or convalescent COVID-19. The rearrangement links TRBV28 to TRBJ2-5; weak D call: TRBD2 (5 bases). Sequencing was performed on peripheral blood. The chain's CDR3 is CASSLAVQETQYF. The CDR3 DNA is TGTGCCAGCAGCCTAGCAGTTCAGGAGACCCAGTACTTC.